This TCR beta chain was profiled in a study of blood T cell repertoires in COVID-19. Background on the study: Material from acute and convalescent COVID-19 was sourced from the United States, Italy and Spain. The cDNA or gDNA used as material had been derived from T cells, B-cell-depleted T cells, or PBMCs.

The ends were cut back, 6 bases at V and 8 bases at J, with 16 bases in the middle. Germline CDR1 and CDR2: SGHAT and FQNNGV. This CDR3 comprises 14 residues. Source study methods: By means of reference gene primer amplification, nucleated cell counts were estimated. The assay was immunoSEQ multiplex PCR, and TCRdb's table has in-frame clones only and misses some. The V and J calls and clone size are taken from that table; D and trimming were inferred from the DNA. The sample holds 40,000 to 50,000 clones, around 81% seen once. The sequenced sample was peripheral blood. This receptor was identified in a man aged 35 to 55 with active or convalescent COVID-19. The genes are TRBV11-2 and TRBJ1-4; D is perhaps TRBD1 (5 bases). The CDR3 coding sequence is TGTGCCAGCAGTCTAGGGGCAGAGTGGGAAAAACTGTTTTTT. Its translation: CASSLGAEWEKLFF.